A single sample gave rise to the 21 T cell receptor beta chains below, sequenced in a study of cytomegalovirus exposure and HLA in healthy donors. Use of 60 Vbeta and 13 Jbeta primers characterized the PCR. Repertoires were generated with immunoSEQ multiplex PCR, while TCRdb's copy carries only in-frame clones and drops some. The sample carries 110,000 to 150,000 clones, 77% recorded once. The sequenced sample consisted of PBMCs. These receptors were obtained from a male donor in good health and CMV-seronegative.

The chain uses TRBV7-9 and TRBJ1-4; D possibly corresponds to TRBD1 (6 bases). The CDR3 contains 13 residues. The V and J ends lost 6 bases and 2 bases respectively, with 7 bases between them. Germline V gives CDR1 SEHNR, CDR2 FQNEAQ (reference sequence). As DNA, the CDR3 is TGTGCCAGCAGGAGGGGGACTAATGAAAAACTGTTTTTT. As protein: CASRRGTNEKLFF.

The chain links TRBV19 to TRBJ2-2; 7 nucleotides agree with TRBD2. The CDR3 extends over 16 amino acids. The ends lost 3 bases at V and 4 bases at J; junction bases unmatched: 8. Germline CDR1 reads LNHDA; CDR2 reads SQIVND (reference sequence). The CDR3 bases are TGTGCCAGTAGTATTGTGGCGGGAGCGAGCACCGGGGAGCTGTTTTTT. It specifies CASSIVAGASTGELFF. Full variable domain (missing parts from reference TRBV19 and TRBJ2-2): DGGITQSPKYLFRKEGQNVTLSCEQNLNHDAMYWYRQDPGQGLRLIYYSQIVNDFQKGDIAEGYSVSREKKESFPLTVTSAQKNPTAFYLCASSIVAGASTGELFFGEGSRLTVL.

The CDR3 nucleotides are TGTGCCAGCAGCTTACAAGGACAGGCGAGAAATTCACCCCTCCACTTT. Translation: CASSLQGQARNSPLHF. The J gene is TRBJ1-6, the V gene TRBV6-6, with 7 nucleotides matching TRBD1. Germline V lookup: CDR1 MNHNY, CDR2 SVGAGI (reference sequence). V lost 6 bases and J lost 7; bases outside the gene matches: 12. This CDR3 is built from 16 residues.

The chain uses TRBV5-4 and TRBJ1-3; TRBD1 is a possible D gene (5 bases). The CDR3 has 14 residues. The V end was cut by 0 bases, the J end by 3 bases, with 7 bases between. Germline CDR1 is SGHNT and CDR2 is YYREEE (reference sequence). The CDR3 sequence: CASSLDRIGNTIYF. In DNA, the CDR3 is TGTGCCAGCAGCTTGGACAGGATTGGAAACACCATATATTTT.

The table lists this clone with a few counts. This chain links TRBV7-9 with TRBJ2-5, with TRBD1 identical over 10 bases. Germline trimming cut 1 base from V and 1 base from J; bases unmatched to any gene: 0. The CDR3 covers 15 residues. The germline V gene has CDR1 SEHNR and CDR2 FQNEAQ (reference sequence). CDR3 loop: CASSLGTGGQETQYF. The CDR3 region has the DNA TGTGCCAGCAGCTTAGGGACAGGGGGCCAAGAGACCCAGTACTTC.

Only a few counts were recorded for this clone. The chain carries TRBV19 and TRBJ1-5; TRBD1 aligns across 7 bases. The CDR3 is 17 residues long. Trimming took 3 bases from V and 7 from J; bases not matched to a gene: 15. CDR1 LNHDA and CDR2 SQIVND come from the germline V gene (reference sequence). CDR3 nucleotides: TGTGCCAGTAGTATTAGGGACAGTCTGAGAGGTAAGCAGCCCCAGCATTTT. Amino acids: CASSIRDSLRGKQPQHF.

The chain combines TRBV4-1 with TRBJ1-5; TRBD1 is a possible D gene (6 bases). CDR1 is MGHRA, CDR2 YSYEKL, per germline. This CDR3 has 15 amino acids. The V and J ends lost 1 base and 6 bases respectively, with 13 bases between them. CDR3 DNA: TGCGCCAGCAGCCAAGGTACGGCAGGGGCTCAGCCCCAGCATTTT. Translated, it gives CASSQGTAGAQPQHF.

The chain has TRBV14 and TRBJ2-1, with TRBD2 matching over 13 bases. The V and J ends lost 2 bases and 3 bases, in that order; junction bases with no gene match: 10. CDR1 and CDR2 from the germline V gene are SGHDN and FVKESK. The CDR3 has 19 residues. The CDR3 region has the DNA TGTGCCAGCAGCCAACGGGGACTAGCGGGAAAGACTGGCTACAATGAGCAGTTCTTC. Its translation is CASSQRGLAGKTGYNEQFF.

This chain connects TRBV29-1 to TRBJ2-7; 9 bases map to TRBD2. J was trimmed by 2 bases and V by 3 bases; bases with no gene match: 11. The CDR3 consists of 16 residues. CDR1 and CDR2 (germline): SQVTM, ANQGSEA. CDR3 sequence: CSVELASGVGAYEQYF. The CDR3 region has the DNA TGCAGCGTTGAGCTGGCTAGCGGGGTTGGGGCCTACGAGCAGTACTTC.

The chain links TRBV5-1 to TRBJ1-1, with D perhaps matching TRBD1 (5 bases). V lost 0 bases and J 8 bases, leaving 14 bases between the germline ends. The V gene's germline CDR1 is SGHRS and CDR2 YFSETQ. The CDR3 is made up of 14 amino acids. The CDR3 DNA is TGCGCCAGCAGCTTGGTTTCGGGGGGGAAAGAAGCTTTCTTT. Residues: CASSLVSGGKEAFF.

The chain has TRBV27 and TRBJ2-7; possible D gene TRBD1, 6 bases. This CDR3 comprises 14 residues. Germline V gene sequence: CDR1 MNHEY, CDR2 SMNVEV (reference sequence). V lost 0 bases and J 3 bases, leaving 9 bases between the germline ends. The CDR3 region has the DNA TGTGCCAGCAGTTTATCGGACAGCCTCTACGAGCAGTACTTC. This translates into CASSLSDSLYEQYF.

The chain uses TRBV7-3 and TRBJ1-2; 10 bases agree with TRBD1. The V and J ends lost 3 bases and 6 bases, in that order; junction bases with no gene match: 7. The CDR3 is made up of 15 amino acids. Germline V gene sequence: CDR1 SGHTA, CDR2 FQGTGA. CDR3 DNA sequence: TGTGCCAGCAGCTTTGGGACAGGGGATCCGAATGGCTACACCTTC. This gives the protein CASSFGTGDPNGYTF.

This chain connects TRBV9 to TRBJ2-7; 8 nucleotides match TRBD2. The CDR3 spans 12 residues. The germline gives CDR1 SGDLS, CDR2 YYNGEE. With V trimmed by 4 bases and J by 6 bases, 3 bases remained unmatched. The CDR3 reads CASSTSGSEQYF. In DNA, the CDR3 is TGTGCCAGCAGCACGAGCGGGAGCGAGCAGTACTTC.

This clone was detected only once. This chain links TRBV20-1 with TRBJ2-3, with D tentatively TRBD2 (5 bases). Per germline, CDR1 DFQATT and CDR2 SNEGSKA (reference sequence). Trimming removed 8 bases from V and 8 bases from J, with 11 bases in between. The CDR3 spans 10 residues. The CDR3 region is CSFGLRTQYF. CDR3 DNA sequence: TGCAGTTTCGGACTTCGTACGCAGTATTTT.

The chain has TRBV19 and TRBJ2-3; 12 nucleotides match TRBD2. Germline CDR1 and CDR2: LNHDA and SQIVND (reference sequence). CDR3 length equals 16 residues. V was clipped by 4 bases and J by 2 bases; unmatched bases: 4. CDR3 loop: CASSRTSGMVTDTQYF. The DNA for the CDR3 is TGTGCCAGTAGTAGGACTAGCGGGATGGTCACAGATACGCAGTATTTT.

A few counts support this clone. The rearrangement links TRBV25-1 to TRBJ2-1; no clear D gene. The germline V gene encodes CDR1 MGHDK and CDR2 SYGVNS. The CDR3 spans 16 residues. Trimming took 2 bases from V and 0 from J, leaving 11 bases between them. CDR3 in DNA: TGTGCCAGCAGTGAAGAGAGCCATAACTCCTACAATGAGCAGTTCTTC. It codes for CASSEESHNSYNEQFF.

The chain employs TRBV27 and TRBJ2-5, with D tentatively TRBD1 (6 bases). The end of the DNA aligns better with TRBJ2-7, so the J call may be wrong. Germline CDR1 MNHEY, CDR2 SMNVEV (reference sequence). The CDR3 runs to 15 residues. The CDR3 DNA sequence: TGTGCCAGCAGTGAATGGACAGCAGCCTCCTACGAGCAGTACTTC. As protein: CASSEWTAASYEQYF.

This clone was detected only a few times. The chain carries TRBV2 and TRBJ1-1; possible D gene TRBD1, 5 bases. CDR1 is SNHLY and CDR2 is FYNNEI in the germline V gene. Trimming shortened V by 9 bases and J by 5 bases, and 13 bases separated the two germline ends. The CDR3 extends over 12 amino acids. CDR3 sequence reads: CAREGEETEAFF. The CDR3 DNA sequence: TGTGCCAGAGAAGGGGAGGAGACTGAAGCTTTCTTT.

The CDR3 region is CASSGGLAGNSYNEQFF. The CDR3 bases are TGTGCCAGCAGTGGAGGACTAGCGGGGAACTCCTACAATGAGCAGTTCTTC. The gene calls are TRBV2 and TRBJ2-1; 12 positions agree with TRBD2. Germline V gives CDR1 SNHLY, CDR2 FYNNEI. With V trimmed by 4 bases and J by 0 bases, 4 bases remained unmatched. The CDR3 loop spans 17 amino acids.

This clone was detected once. The V and J genes are TRBV28 and TRBJ2-2, with D tentatively TRBD1 (5 bases). Looked up from germline, CDR1 is MDHEN and CDR2 is SYDVKM. The CDR3 extends over 13 amino acids. Trimming shortened V by 6 bases and J by 7 bases, and 12 bases separated the two germline ends. CDR3 amino acids: CASRGRVSGELFF. The CDR3 nucleotides read TGTGCCAGCAGGGGCAGGGTCAGCGGGGAGCTGTTTTTT.

This chain uses TRBV19 with TRBJ2-1, with TRBD2 matching 9 bases. Unmatched junction bases numbered 2, after V lost 1 base and J lost 7 bases. This CDR3 spans 14 amino acids. Germline V gives CDR1 LNHDA, CDR2 SQIVND (reference sequence). The CDR3 protein is CASSIVAGENEQFF. The CDR3 DNA is TGTGCCAGTAGTATAGTAGCGGGGGAGAATGAGCAGTTCTTC.